The clone carrying this T cell receptor beta chain was found many times. This entry comes from a study of T cell clonality in common variable immunodeficiency. Libraries were prepared by immunoSEQ multiplex PCR; TCRdb keeps only in-frame clonotypes and omits some of them. Singletons are absent from the sample, which has about 74,000 clones. The source of this sequence is a person between 18 and 75 years old in good health. Material: peripheral blood mononuclear cells.

The CDR3 DNA, read in part, is TGCAGCGTTGTTGGGACAGAATTTAACACTGAA. It is translated as CSVVGTEFNTE. The CDR3 reads in full as CSVVGTEFNTEAFF. This chain uses TRBV29-1 with TRBJ1-1; TRBD1 aligns across 7 bases. The CDR3 is cut off 3 residues early in the read; its end comes from the germline J gene. This CDR3 has 14 residues. The junction had 7 bases not matched to a gene; V was cut back by 4 bases and J by 2 bases. Germline V gene lookup returns CDR1 SQVTM and CDR2 ANQGSEA.